Following are 26 T cell receptor beta chains from one sample sequenced in a study of cytomegalovirus exposure and HLA in healthy donors. Researchers ran the PCR with 60 Vbeta and 13 Jbeta primers. The repertoire was sequenced with immunoSEQ multiplex PCR; TCRdb's copy has only in-frame clones and lacks some. The profile shows some 110,000 clones, 76% of them singletons. Sequenced: PBMCs. Source of these receptors: a man between 35 and 55 years old in good health and CMV-seropositive.

The chain combines TRBV7-2 with TRBJ2-6; D gene unclear. This CDR3 contains 13 residues. CDR1 and CDR2 from the germline V gene are SGHTA and FQGNSA. V lost 7 bases and J lost 0, with 4 bases in between. The CDR3 DNA is TGTGCCAGCACGTTCTCTGGGGCCAACGTCCTGACTTTC. This encodes CASTFSGANVLTF. The full variable domain, rest sourced from reference TRBV7-2 and TRBJ2-6, is GAGVSQSPSNKVTEKGKDVELRCDPISGHTALYWYRQSLGQGLEFLIYFQGNSAPDKSGLPSDRFSAERTGGSVSTLTIQRTQQEDSAVYLCASTFSGANVLTFGAGSRLTVL.

The V and J genes are TRBV7-9 and TRBJ2-3; 8 bases fit TRBD2. Losses at the gene ends were 4 bases for V and 2 bases for J; bases not matched to a gene: 17. CDR1 is SEHNR, CDR2 FQNEAQ, per germline (reference sequence). This CDR3 contains 19 residues. The CDR3 region is CASSSLVQRESPYTDTQYF. As DNA, the CDR3 is TGTGCCAGCAGCTCACTAGTCCAGCGGGAGTCCCCGTACACAGATACGCAGTATTTT.

The chain couples TRBV7-2 to TRBJ1-5; D not resolved. Between the trimmed V and J ends, which lost 5 bases and 1 base, there was a span of 9 bases. The CDR3 totals 14 residues. Germline V gene data show CDR1 as SGHTA and CDR2 as FQGNSA. CDR3 coding DNA: TGTGCCAGCAGCGCCTCCACAAGCAATCAGCCCCAGCATTTT. Its translation: CASSASTSNQPQHF.

The rearrangement uses TRBV7-2 and TRBJ2-4; TRBD2 matches at 9 bases. This CDR3 contains 15 residues. With 3 bases clipped from V and 7 bases from J, the junction kept 7 bases outside the gene matches. In germline, CDR1 is SGHTA, CDR2 FQGNSA. The CDR3 protein is CASSLAGGPVNIQYF. The CDR3 DNA follows: TGTGCCAGCAGCTTGGCGGGGGGGCCGGTTAACATTCAGTACTTC.

This clone was observed a single time. The V call is TRBV7-3, the J call TRBJ2-5; TRBD2 aligns across 8 bases. The CDR3 contains 14 residues. Trimming removed 8 bases from V and 2 bases from J; junction bases left unmatched: 7. From germline, CDR1 is SGHTA and CDR2 FQGTGA. Written as DNA, the CDR3 is TGTGCCAGCGGCGCGGGGGGACCTCAAGAGACCCAGTACTTC. Its protein product is CASGAGGPQETQYF.

The genes are TRBV5-5 and TRBJ1-2, with D maybe TRBD1 (6 bases). Germline CDR1 is SGHKS and CDR2 is YYEKEE (reference sequence). V was cut by 4 bases and J by 5 bases, with 21 bases left in between. This CDR3 is 16 amino acids long. This chain's CDR3 is CASSRLQGNGLYGYTF. DNA for the CDR3: TGTGCCAGCAGCCGCCTCCAGGGGAACGGGCTATATGGCTACACCTTC.

The J gene is TRBJ2-2, the V gene TRBV10-3, with 7 nucleotides matching TRBD1. The junction had 5 bases not matched to a gene; V was cut back by 3 bases and J by 4 bases. The germline V gene has CDR1 ENHRY and CDR2 SYGVKD. The CDR3 extends over 15 amino acids. This chain's CDR3 is CAISDRQGFTGELFF. Written as DNA, the CDR3 is TGTGCCATCAGTGACAGACAGGGTTTCACCGGGGAGCTGTTTTTT.

J is TRBJ1-2 and V is TRBV5-5, with TRBD1 matching over 8 bases. Trimming took 4 bases from V and 5 from J; bases not matched to a gene: 7. CDR1 SGHKS and CDR2 YYEKEE come from the germline V gene (reference sequence). The CDR3 has 14 residues. CDR3 protein: CASSIDRGRYGYTF. CDR3 sequence (DNA): TGTGCCAGCAGCATAGACAGGGGAAGGTATGGCTACACCTTC.

With regard to this clone: This may be a read error, as it is one base from a much larger clone. CDR3 in DNA: TGTGCCAGCAGCTCGAGGGACACTGAAGCTTTCTTT. This gives the protein CASSSRDTEAFF. This sequence joins TRBV7-9 and TRBJ1-1, with D hard to call. V was shortened by 4 bases and J by 3 bases, with 6 bases between the two germline ends. This CDR3 region has 12 residues. CDR1 and CDR2 from the germline V gene are SEHNR and FQNEAQ (reference sequence).

V and J are TRBV15 and TRBJ2-3, with TRBD1 matching 12 bases. The CDR3 consists of 16 residues. With 3 bases clipped from V and 0 bases from J, the junction kept 1 base outside the gene matches. CDR1 and CDR2 from the germline V gene are LNHNV and YYDKDF (reference sequence). CDR3 region: CATSRGQGASTDTQYF. For the CDR3, the DNA is TGTGCCACCAGCAGGGGACAGGGGGCAAGCACAGATACGCAGTATTTT.

In nucleotides, the CDR3 is TGTGCCAGCAGTTTAACAGGGCGCGCTTTCTTT. This gives the protein CASSLTGRAFF. The V call is TRBV28, the J call TRBJ1-1; tentative D call: TRBD1 (6 bases). This CDR3 has 11 residues. CDR1 is MDHEN and CDR2 is SYDVKM in the germline V gene. V shed 2 bases and J shed 11 bases, with 9 bases lying between them. Based on the CDR3 plus reference TRBV28 and TRBJ1-1, the full variable domain is DVKVTQSSRYLVKRTGEKVFLECVQDMDHENMFWYRQDPGLGLRLIYFSYDVKMKEKGDIPEGYSVSREKKERFSLILESASTNQTSMYLCASSLTGRAFFGQGTRLTVV.

The rearrangement uses TRBV6-6 and TRBJ1-2; D unresolved. Per the germline V gene, CDR1 is MNHNY and CDR2 is SVGAGI (reference sequence). This CDR3 has 11 residues. V lost 8 bases to trimming and J lost 5 bases, with 9 bases between them. The CDR3 sequence: CASGEGYGYTF. DNA of the CDR3: TGTGCCAGCGGAGAGGGTTATGGCTACACCTTC.

The chain combines TRBV9 with TRBJ2-7, with 10 nucleotides matching TRBD1. In germline, CDR1 is SGDLS, CDR2 YYNGEE. The CDR3 loop spans 15 amino acids. The V and J ends lost 2 bases and 4 bases, in that order; junction bases with no gene match: 6. The CDR3 nucleotides read TGTGCCAGCAGCGTCTACGGGACAGGGGAATACGAGCAGTACTTC. Translation: CASSVYGTGEYEQYF. Full variable domain (rest looked up from reference TRBV9 and TRBJ2-7): DSGVTQTPKHLITATGQRVTLRCSPRSGDLSVYWYQQSLDQGLQFLIQYYNGEERAKGNILERFSAQQFPDLHSELNLSSLELGDSALYFCASSVYGTGEYEQYFGPGTRLTVT.

The chain carries TRBV18 and TRBJ1-4; 8 bases map to TRBD1. This CDR3 contains 15 residues. V shed 3 bases and J 7 bases; nucleotides not matched to a gene: 7. Germline values: CDR1 KGHSH, CDR2 LQKENI. The DNA for the CDR3 is TGTGCCAGCTCACCCCAGGACAGGGCAACTGAAAAACTGTTTTTT. Translated, it gives CASSPQDRATEKLFF.

Notes on this clone: One end of the junction fails to match germline, which may point to a read error. The V call is TRBV7-7, the J call TRBJ2-5; 14 bases align to TRBD2. Germline CDR1 reads SSHAT; CDR2 reads FNYEAQ (reference sequence). The CDR3 totals 15 residues. CDR3 sequence reads: CASSPGLAGVETQYF. CDR3 DNA sequence: TGTGCTAGCAGCCCGGGACTAGCGGGAGTAGAGACCCAGTACTTC.

In regard to this clone: The junction does not match germline at one end; this may be a read error. This chain links TRBV7-7 with TRBJ2-3; D remains ambiguous. Germline V gives CDR1 SSHAT, CDR2 FNYEAQ (reference sequence). The CDR3 is made up of 13 amino acids. CDR3 bases: TGTGCTAGCAGCTATGACACCACAGATACGCAGTATTTT. Residues: CASSYDTTDTQYF.

The V call is TRBV27, the J call TRBJ2-7, with TRBD1 identical over 7 bases. Germline V gives CDR1 MNHEY, CDR2 SMNVEV (reference sequence). The V and J ends lost 1 base and 7 bases, in that order; junction bases with no gene match: 7. This CDR3 region has 14 residues. This CDR3 is CASSLLGQPGEQYF. The CDR3 bases are TGTGCCAGCAGTTTATTGGGACAGCCCGGGGAGCAGTACTTC.

The rearrangement joins TRBV6-1 to TRBJ1-5; 7 bases fit TRBD1. The junction had 4 bases not matched to a gene; V was cut back by 7 bases and J by 4 bases. CDR3 size: 13 residues. The germline V gene encodes CDR1 MNHNS and CDR2 SASEGT. The CDR3 bases are TGTGCCAGCACCCCGACAGGGAATCAGCCCCAGCATTTT. This encodes CASTPTGNQPQHF.

Worth noting for this clone: Other DNA sequences in the same sample also yield this CDR3. The V and J genes are TRBV6-1 and TRBJ2-2, with 9 bases aligning to TRBD2. CDR1 and CDR2 from the germline V gene are MNHNS and SASEGT. J gave up 1 base and V 1 base, and 1 base lay outside the gene matches. The CDR3 extends over 16 amino acids. This CDR3 is CASSEGLAVNTGELFF. In DNA form, the CDR3 reads TGTGCCAGCAGTGAAGGACTAGCGGTGAACACCGGGGAGCTGTTTTTT.

Points on this clone: Germline is not matched at one junction end, which may reflect a read error. This sequence joins TRBV5-1 and TRBJ2-6; D gene ambiguous. This CDR3 contains 12 residues. Germline V gene sequence: CDR1 SGHRS, CDR2 YFSETQ. In DNA, the CDR3 is TGCGCCAGCAGCCTTCTCTCGAACGGCCTGACTTTC. Protein: CASSLLSNGLTF.

The chain uses TRBV4-2 and TRBJ1-2; 8 bases fit TRBD1. V lost 4 bases, J lost 4 bases, and 23 bases stayed unmatched. Germline loops: CDR1 LGHNA, CDR2 YNFKEQ. The CDR3 runs 20 residues. CDR3 amino acids: CASSPPGSPGQAIKTYGYTF. The CDR3 DNA is TGTGCCAGCAGCCCCCCCGGGTCGCCGGGACAGGCGATAAAAACCTATGGCTACACCTTC.

This clone was counted a single time. Other DNA sequences from this sample encode an identical CDR3 as well. J is TRBJ2-3 and V is TRBV28; D might be TRBD2 (6 bases). The CDR3 length is 14 residues. V gave up 2 bases and J gave up 2 bases, with 8 bases separating them. Germline loops: CDR1 MDHEN, CDR2 SYDVKM. DNA of the CDR3: TGTGCCAGCAGTTTAGGAGGGTCCACAGATACGCAGTATTTT. Amino acids: CASSLGGSTDTQYF.

This clone was recorded only once. The chain is built from TRBV11-3 and TRBJ2-7; D perhaps matches TRBD1 (5 bases). This CDR3 is 13 amino acids long. Germline V gene sequence: CDR1 SGHNT, CDR2 YENEEA. With 3 bases removed from V and 0 bases from J, the gap between germline ends came to 6 bases. This chain's CDR3 is CASSLDNSYEQYF. CDR3 bases: TGTGCCAGCAGCTTGGACAACTCCTACGAGCAGTACTTC.

J is TRBJ2-5 and V is TRBV2; 7 nucleotides agree with TRBD1. The CDR3 sequence is 15 residues long. V shed 5 bases, J shed 1 base, and the junction held 7 bases outside the gene matches. CDR1 SNHLY and CDR2 FYNNEI come from the germline V gene. This CDR3 is CASSSDRTFQETQYF. The CDR3 bases are TGTGCCAGCAGTTCGGACAGGACCTTCCAAGAGACCCAGTACTTC. Supplemented by reference TRBV2 and TRBJ2-5, the full variable domain reads EPEVTQTPSHQVTQMGQEVILRCVPISNHLYFYWYRQILGQKVEFLVSFYNNEISEKSEIFDDQFSVERPDGSNFTLKIRSTKLEDSAMYFCASSSDRTFQETQYFGPGTRLLVL.

The chain has TRBV12-5 and TRBJ1-1; weak D call: TRBD1 (6 bases). CDR1 is LGHNT and CDR2 is FRNRAP in the germline V gene. Trimming stripped 0 bases from V and 7 bases from J, with 9 bases between. This CDR3 is 13 amino acids long. CDR3 sequence: CASGLVRTDEAFF. DNA of the CDR3: TGTGCTAGTGGTTTGGTAAGGACAGATGAAGCTTTCTTT.

The V and J genes are TRBV7-8 and TRBJ1-1; 9 positions match TRBD1. V shed 5 bases, J shed 5 bases, and the junction held 9 bases outside the gene matches. The CDR3 is made up of 15 amino acids. The germline V gene encodes CDR1 SGHVS and CDR2 FQNEAQ. Here the CDR3 DNA reads TGTGCCAGCAGCACCCGACAGGGGGTAAGGACTGAAGCTTTCTTT. It translates to CASSTRQGVRTEAFF.